These 25 T cell receptor beta chains were sequenced from one sample in a study of T-cell reconstitution after alpha-beta-depleted transplantation in children. For TCRbeta, the library was prepared with unique molecular identifiers. Each CDR3 protein is one row after TCRdb ran MiXCR on the PCR reads. Among around 130,000 distinct CDR3 sequences, around a tenth were seen once, and the ten largest hold around 24%. Specimen: PBMCs, mostly from graft donor cells, collected 180 days after TCRalphabeta/CD19-depleted stem cell transplant. These receptors all come from a girl under three years old who had a stem cell transplant for combined immunodeficiency, so the T cells may come from the graft donor.

In its sample, this clonotype was seen a few times. This chain uses TRBV11-2 with TRBJ2-7, with D possibly being TRBD1 (6 bases). The germline V gene has CDR1 SGHAT and CDR2 FQNNGV. V dropped 2 bases and J dropped 3 bases, with 14 bases sitting between them. The CDR3 is 15 amino acids. CDR3 in DNA: TGTGCCAGCAGCTTAATTCAGGGGAGTTTCTACGAGCAGTACTTC. Encoded protein: CASSLIQGSFYEQYF.

The V and J genes are TRBV5-6 and TRBJ2-4; D is ambiguous. Germline CDR1 reads SGHDT; CDR2 reads YYEEEE. The CDR3 is made up of 13 amino acids. Deletions cut 7 bases from V and 6 bases from J, with 14 bases between. The CDR3 bases are TGTGCCAGCCAACATGCCGGGTTAAACATTCAGTACTTC. It yields the protein CASQHAGLNIQYF.

This sequence joins TRBV20-1 and TRBJ2-1, with 12 bases matching TRBD1. Germline lookup yields CDR1 DFQATT and CDR2 SNEGSKA (reference sequence). CDR3 length: 18 amino acids. V was clipped by 3 bases and J by 5 bases; unmatched bases: 14. CDR3 region: CSARGQGASTTRDNEQFF. DNA for the CDR3: TGCAGTGCTAGGGGACAGGGGGCTTCTACGACCAGGGACAATGAGCAGTTCTTC.

J is TRBJ1-2 and V is TRBV29-1, with 10 bases aligning to TRBD1. The CDR3 extends over 13 amino acids. V was pared by 5 bases and J by 4 bases, with 4 bases of the junction left unmatched. CDR1 is SQVTM, CDR2 ANQGSEA, per germline. This CDR3 reads CSVRQGASYGYTF. The CDR3 DNA reads TGCAGCGTTCGACAGGGGGCCAGCTATGGCTACACCTTC.

V and J are TRBV7-9 and TRBJ2-4; TRBD2 might be the D (5 bases). This CDR3 comprises 12 residues. CDR1 and CDR2 (germline): SEHNR, FQNEAQ (reference sequence). Trimming removed 3 bases from V and 8 bases from J, with 8 bases in between. Here the CDR3 DNA reads TGTGCCAGCAGCTTCACTAGTGACATTCAGTACTTC. Residues: CASSFTSDIQYF.

V usage is TRBV2 and J usage is TRBJ2-2; a weak D match, TRBD1 (6 bases). CDR3 length: 14 amino acids. The V and J ends lost 7 bases and 5 bases respectively, with 14 bases between them. CDR1 and CDR2 from the germline V gene are SNHLY and FYNNEI. CDR3 nucleotide sequence: TGTGCCAGCACACCGGACAGTTGGACCGGGGAGCTGTTTTTT. Translation gives CASTPDSWTGELFF.

This clonotype has more than one count but fewer than ten. The rearrangement uses TRBV30 and TRBJ1-1; 9 bases map to TRBD1. After removal of 2 bases from V and 2 bases from J, the junction contained 6 bases not matched to a gene. Germline V lookup: CDR1 GTSNPN, CDR2 SVGIG (reference sequence). The CDR3 runs 15 residues. CDR3 sequence reads: CAWSRGQGQNTEAFF. Written as DNA, the CDR3 is TGTGCCTGGAGTCGCGGACAGGGGCAAAACACTGAAGCTTTCTTT.

The rearrangement links TRBV6-9 to TRBJ2-7, with 11 nucleotides matching TRBD2. The CDR3 runs 16 residues. With 2 bases clipped from V and 5 bases from J, the junction kept 8 bases outside the gene matches. Per germline, CDR1 MNHGY and CDR2 SVAAGI. The CDR3 loop reads CASSYPNPSGGNEQYF. In DNA form, the CDR3 reads TGTGCCAGCAGTTATCCGAATCCTAGCGGGGGGAACGAGCAGTACTTC.

At least ten counts were recorded for this clonotype. V and J are TRBV5-6 and TRBJ2-2; possibly TRBD1 for D (7 bases). This CDR3 has 15 residues. V lost 3 bases to trimming and J lost 7 bases, with 16 bases between them. Germline assignment: CDR1 SGHDT and CDR2 YYEEEE. The CDR3 reads CASSWTGRRVGELFF. The CDR3 nucleotides are TGTGCCAGCAGCTGGACAGGCAGGAGGGTCGGGGAGCTGTTTTTT.

The V and J genes are TRBV12-3 or TRBV12-4 and TRBJ2-1; 9 nucleotides line up with TRBD2. The CDR3 extends over 17 amino acids. With V trimmed by 3 bases and J by 5 bases, 11 bases remained unmatched. CDR3 DNA: TGTGCCAGCAGTTTTTGGTCCTGGGTAGCGGGAGACAATGAGCAGTTCTTC. Protein sequence: CASSFWSWVAGDNEQFF.

As concerns this clonotype: A read error may account for a junction end that differs from germline. V and J are TRBV9 and TRBJ2-3, with D possibly matching TRBD2 (6 bases). The CDR3 has 16 residues. CDR1 and CDR2 from the germline V gene are SGDLS and YYNGEE. CDR3 in amino acids: CSSSVGGGSDTDTQYF. The CDR3 DNA sequence: TGTTCCAGCAGCGTAGGAGGAGGGTCCGACACAGATACGCAGTATTTT.

This clonotype has just a few counts. V and J are TRBV6-5 and TRBJ2-5; tentatively, D is TRBD1 (5 bases). CDR1 MNHEY and CDR2 SVGAGI come from the germline V gene. V lost 2 bases to trimming and J lost 4 bases, with 17 bases between them. The CDR3 contains 16 residues. The DNA of the CDR3 is TGTGCCAGCAGTTACGGGGCTGACCTACCAGGAGAGACCCAGTACTTC. Protein sequence: CASSYGADLPGETQYF.

This clonotype has at least ten counts. The junction does not match germline at one end; this may be a read error. This chain links TRBV29-1 with TRBJ2-1; 9 bases are shared with TRBD2. Germline lookup yields CDR1 SQVTM and CDR2 ANQGSEA. This CDR3 has 12 amino acids. The CDR3 region has the DNA TGCAGCGTTGAAGGATTCGGGACTAGCCGCGACTTC. This translates into CSVEGFGTSRDF.

The rearrangement uses TRBV15 and TRBJ2-2; TRBD1 matches at 11 bases. This CDR3 contains 19 residues. V was clipped by 4 bases and J by 1 base; unmatched bases: 11. Germline CDR1 is LNHNV and CDR2 is YYDKDF (reference sequence). The CDR3 region is CATSIRTGGVTWNTGELFF. In DNA, the CDR3 is TGTGCCACCAGCATACGGACAGGGGGCGTGACCTGGAACACCGGGGAGCTGTTTTTT.

V and J are TRBV9 and TRBJ2-1; D uncertain. Trimming left V 4 bases short and J 2 bases short, with 13 bases between. The CDR3 extends over 15 amino acids. CDR1 is SGDLS and CDR2 is YYNGEE in the germline V gene. CDR3 sequence (DNA): TGTGCCAGCAGCCCTCGACATCTTCCCTACAATGAGCAGTTCTTC. Its translation: CASSPRHLPYNEQFF.

This clonotype was observed a handful of times. The V and J genes are TRBV11-2 and TRBJ2-7; D not resolved. CDR1 is SGHAT and CDR2 is FQNNGV in the germline V gene. Trimming removed 3 bases from V and 3 bases from J, with 18 bases in between. CDR3 length: 16 residues. The CDR3 region is CASSFFDGRPHYEQYF. The CDR3 nucleotides are TGTGCCAGCAGCTTCTTTGATGGCCGCCCTCACTACGAGCAGTACTTC. Complete variable domain (other parts from reference TRBV11-2 and TRBJ2-7): EAGVAQSPRYKIIEKRQSVAFWCNPISGHATLYWYQQILGQGPKLLIQFQNNGVVDDSQLPKDRFSAERLKGVDSTLKIQPAKLEDSAVYLCASSFFDGRPHYEQYFGPGTRLTVT.

A few counts support this clonotype. V usage is TRBV3-1 and J usage is TRBJ1-1; D gene ambiguous. CDR1 is LGHDT, CDR2 YNNKEL, per germline (reference sequence). The CDR3 runs to 15 residues. Trimming took 0 bases from V and 1 from J, leaving 9 bases between them. Here the CDR3 reads CASSQDHGRNTEAFF. In DNA, the CDR3 is TGTGCCAGCAGCCAAGACCACGGGAGGAACACTGAAGCTTTCTTT.

This clonotype turned up a few times. CDR3 DNA sequence: TGTGCCAGCAGTTACTCAGTTCCCGGAAACACCATATATTTT. This sequence encodes CASSYSVPGNTIYF. J is TRBJ1-3 and V is TRBV6-5; no definite D call. The CDR3 has 14 residues. Trimming cost V 0 bases and J 4 bases, with 7 bases left between them. CDR1 and CDR2 from the germline V gene are MNHEY and SVGAGI.

This clonotype was picked up a small number of times. The rearrangement uses TRBV5-1 and TRBJ1-3; D gene uncertain. From germline, CDR1 is SGHRS and CDR2 YFSETQ. The V gene lost 0 bases and the J gene lost 1 base, with 5 bases spanning the gap. CDR3 length: 14 residues. The CDR3 nucleotides are TGCGCCAGCAGCTTGGAAGGTTCTGGAAACACCATATATTTT. This codes for CASSLEGSGNTIYF.

CDR3: CASSLVIGGNGYTF. The CDR3 bases are TGTGCCAGCAGCTTAGTAATTGGGGGGAATGGCTACACCTTC. The chain employs TRBV7-6 and TRBJ1-2, with a possible D match to TRBD1 (5 bases). CDR3 length equals 14 residues. Germline CDR1 is SGHVS and CDR2 is FNYEAQ. V gave up 1 base and J gave up 6 bases, with 12 bases separating them. Full variable domain (remainder filled in from reference TRBV7-6 and TRBJ1-2): GAGVSQSPRYKVTKRGQDVALRCDPISGHVSLYWYRQALGQGPEFLTYFNYEAQQDKSGLPNDRFSAERPEGSISTLTIQRTEQRDSAMYRCASSLVIGGNGYTFGSGTRLTVV.

This clonotype was recorded at least ten times. The chain links TRBV5-8 to TRBJ1-5, with 7 bases lining up with TRBD1. Germline loops: CDR1 SGHTS, CDR2 YDEGEE. The CDR3 loop spans 14 amino acids. J lost 2 bases, V lost 3 bases, and 2 bases had no gene match. The CDR3 sequence is CASSSTGGNQPQHF. DNA for the CDR3: TGTGCCAGCAGCTCAACAGGGGGCAATCAGCCCCAGCATTTT.

In this sample, this clonotype turned up a few times. This chain uses TRBV12-3 or TRBV12-4 with TRBJ2-1; D is unresolved. The CDR3 has 14 residues. The V end was cut by 6 bases, the J end by 5 bases, with 14 bases between. CDR3 loop: CASSAHPLNNEQFF. The CDR3 nucleotides are TGTGCCAGCAGCGCCCACCCCCTAAACAATGAGCAGTTCTTC.

This chain uses TRBV5-4 with TRBJ1-1; no definite D call. Trimming shortened V by 0 bases and J by 4 bases, and 7 bases separated the two germline ends. The CDR3 has 13 amino acids. Germline-derived CDR1 and CDR2 are SGHNT and YYREEE (reference sequence). The CDR3 reads CASSLDATTEAFF. The CDR3 DNA follows: TGTGCCAGCAGCTTGGACGCGACCACTGAAGCTTTCTTT.

The rearrangement uses TRBV7-9 and TRBJ1-2; tentatively, D is TRBD1 (6 bases). The V gene lost 7 bases and the J gene lost 13 bases, with 22 bases spanning the gap. CDR1 is SEHNR and CDR2 is FQNEAQ in the germline V gene (reference sequence). There are 13 residues in the CDR3. DNA for the CDR3: TGTGCCAGCACCCTCTTAATTGGACAGCGGGTCACCTTC. Protein product: CASTLLIGQRVTF. The full variable domain, completed using reference TRBV7-9 and TRBJ1-2, is DTGVSQNPRHKITKRGQNVTFRCDPISEHNRLYWYRQTLGQGPEFLTYFQNEAQLEKSRLLSDRFSAERPKGSFSTLEIQRTEQGDSAMYLCASTLLIGQRVTFGSGTRLTVV.

This clonotype has just a few counts. Germline and junction disagree at one end, which may indicate a read error. V gene TRBV20-1 combines with J gene TRBJ2-1, with 7 positions matching TRBD2. Germline V gene data show CDR1 as DFQATT and CDR2 as SNEGSKA (reference sequence). The CDR3 is 13 residues long. The CDR3 coding sequence is TGCAGCGCTAAGAGCGGGAACTACAATGAGCAGTTCTTC. Amino acid sequence: CSAKSGNYNEQFF.